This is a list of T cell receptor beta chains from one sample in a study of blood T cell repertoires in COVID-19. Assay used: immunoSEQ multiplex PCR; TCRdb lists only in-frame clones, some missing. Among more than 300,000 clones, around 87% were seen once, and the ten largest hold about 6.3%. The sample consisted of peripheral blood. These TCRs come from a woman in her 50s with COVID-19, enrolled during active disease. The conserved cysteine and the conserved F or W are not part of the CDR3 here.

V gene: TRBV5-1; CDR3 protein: ASSLQETQY
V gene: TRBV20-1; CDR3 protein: SASPTTANYGYT
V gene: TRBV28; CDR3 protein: ASSSLGLAGISDTQY
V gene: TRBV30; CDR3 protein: AWNPGVTIRVGTEAF
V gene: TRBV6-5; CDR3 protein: ASSYTTGGNEQF
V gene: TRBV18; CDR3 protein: ASSPQPYGAAGNTIY
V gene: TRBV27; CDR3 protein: ASERTSGGYPLSLHNEQF
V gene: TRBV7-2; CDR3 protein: ASSKRGQVNYEQY
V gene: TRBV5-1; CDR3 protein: ASSNGTGKDIQY
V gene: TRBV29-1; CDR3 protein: SVKSGTYSYEQY
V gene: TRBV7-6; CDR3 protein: ASSLAGLVYNEQF